The 2 T cell receptor beta chains in this list originate from one sample, sequenced in a study of cytomegalovirus exposure and HLA in healthy donors. Researchers ran the PCR with 60 Vbeta and 13 Jbeta primers. Data came from immunoSEQ multiplex PCR; TCRdb stores just in-frame clones and leaves some out. The table lists roughly 180,000 clones, around 82% of them singletons, with about 13% in the top ten. Sequenced sample: PBMCs. These receptors originate from a woman aged 50 to 60 in good health and CMV-seropositive.

With regard to this clone: Mismatch with germline at one junction end may stem from a read error. The rearrangement uses TRBV7-9 and TRBJ2-3, with 7 positions matching TRBD1. This CDR3 is 12 amino acids long. CDR1 and CDR2 from the germline V gene are SEHNR and FQNEAQ (reference sequence). CDR3 nucleotides: TGTTCCAGCAGCTACCCACAGGGGAAACCGTATTTT. Translation gives CSSSYPQGKPYF.

The V call is TRBV27, the J call TRBJ1-6; maybe TRBD1 (6 bases). The CDR3 runs to 16 residues. Per the germline V gene, CDR1 is MNHEY and CDR2 is SMNVEV (reference sequence). V dropped 0 bases and J dropped 2 bases, with 8 bases sitting between them. CDR3: CASSLSTGTYNSPLHF. CDR3 sequence (DNA): TGTGCCAGCAGTTTATCTACAGGGACCTATAATTCACCCCTCCACTTT.